These 25 T cell receptor beta chains came from one sample sequenced in a study of PD-1 blockade in classical Hodgkin lymphoma. Produced via immunoSEQ multiplex PCR; TCRdb's table is partial and in-frame only. The sample lists fewer than 8,500 clones; 78% were seen once. The time point denotes: newly diagnosed, previously untreated cHL patient sample. The material sequenced was peripheral blood mononuclear cells (PBMCs). These receptors were collected from a human donor with classical Hodgkin lymphoma.

The rearrangement links TRBV5-1 to TRBJ1-3, with no clear D. This CDR3 comprises 16 residues. Germline V CDR1 and CDR2: SGHRS, YFSETQ. With 1 base removed from V and 0 bases from J, the gap between germline ends came to 11 bases. The CDR3 nucleotides are TGCGCCAGCAGCTTGCGAGCAGGACCCTCTGGAAACACCATATATTTT. Translating gives CASSLRAGPSGNTIYF.

The rearrangement links TRBV2 to TRBJ2-1; 7 positions agree with TRBD1. Germline V gene sequence: CDR1 SNHLY, CDR2 FYNNEI. This CDR3 comprises 12 residues. The trim removed 6 bases at V and 7 bases at J, leaving 3 bases unmatched. CDR3 DNA sequence: TGTGCCAGCAGCTTGGACAGGAATGAGCAGTTCTTC. Translated, it gives CASSLDRNEQFF.

Only one count was recorded for this clone. The V call is TRBV19, the J call TRBJ2-3; D assignment may be TRBD1 or TRBD2 (6 bases each). The CDR3 runs to 17 residues. Germline V gene sequence: CDR1 LNHDA, CDR2 SQIVND (reference sequence). With 3 bases removed from V and 5 bases from J, the gap between germline ends came to 21 bases. CDR3 protein: CASSIESPGAEGDTQYF. The CDR3 nucleotides are TGTGCCAGTAGTATTGAATCCCCGGGGGCAGAGGGAGATACGCAGTATTTT.

The chain carries TRBV2 and TRBJ1-1; TRBD1 aligns across 7 bases. The CDR3 consists of 13 residues. J gave up 3 bases and V 7 bases, and 5 bases lay outside the gene matches. Germline-derived CDR1 and CDR2 are SNHLY and FYNNEI. CDR3 region: CASTRQGYTEAFF. The CDR3 DNA is TGTGCCAGCACCCGACAGGGATACACTGAAGCTTTCTTT.

This rearrangement joins TRBV5-1 to TRBJ2-2; possible D gene TRBD1, 5 bases. V was clipped by 4 bases and J by 2 bases, with 12 bases between them. The CDR3 runs to 15 residues. Germline V gives CDR1 SGHRS, CDR2 YFSETQ. The CDR3 nucleotides are TGCGCCAGCAGCCTACGACAGACCAACACCGGGGAGCTGTTTTTT. Translating it yields CASSLRQTNTGELFF.

The CDR3 here is CASSSRGDLTGELFF. DNA of the CDR3: TGTGCCAGCAGCTCCCGGGGGGACCTCACCGGGGAGCTGTTTTTT. The genes are TRBV13 and TRBJ2-2; 7 bases are a match to TRBD2. Looked up from germline, CDR1 is PRHDT and CDR2 is FYEKMQ (reference sequence). Trimming removed 4 bases from V and 4 bases from J; junction bases left unmatched: 6. CDR3 length: 15 residues. Complete variable domain (other parts from reference TRBV13 and TRBJ2-2): AAGVIQSPRHLIKEKRETATLKCYPIPRHDTVYWYQQGPGQDPQFLISFYEKMQSDKGSIPDRFSAQQFSDYHSELNMSSLELGDSALYFCASSSRGDLTGELFFGEGSRLTVL.

The chain links TRBV5-4 to TRBJ2-3; TRBD2 is a possible D gene (5 bases). Trimming took off 5 bases at V and 1 base at J, with 17 bases between the two ends. CDR1 is SGHNT, CDR2 YYREEE, per germline (reference sequence). This CDR3 region has 16 residues. CDR3 residues: CASSPGRAGGTDTQYF. CDR3 bases: TGTGCCAGCAGTCCTGGTCGGGCGGGTGGCACAGATACGCAGTATTTT.

V gene TRBV29-1 combines with J gene TRBJ1-1; D may be TRBD1 (5 bases). CDR1 SQVTM and CDR2 ANQGSEA come from the germline V gene. This CDR3 spans 13 amino acids. The V gene lost 6 bases and the J gene lost 4 bases, with 15 bases spanning the gap. CDR3 in DNA: TGCAGCGTGCGGGGGGACGAGGGCACTGAAGCTTTCTTT. It translates to CSVRGDEGTEAFF.

The J gene is TRBJ1-1, the V gene TRBV2; D is perhaps TRBD1 (5 bases). The germline gives CDR1 SNHLY, CDR2 FYNNEI. V was cut by 8 bases and J by 0 bases, with 10 bases left in between. This CDR3 comprises 13 residues. Written as DNA, the CDR3 is TGTGCCAGCTACGACAGCCTGAACACTGAAGCTTTCTTT. This codes for CASYDSLNTEAFF.

V usage is TRBV6-1 and J usage is TRBJ2-7, with 7 bases matching TRBD1. Germline trimming cut 3 bases from V and 0 bases from J; bases unmatched to any gene: 5. Germline CDR1 is MNHNS and CDR2 is SASEGT. The CDR3 has 15 amino acids. The CDR3 coding sequence is TGTGCCAGCAGTGAGGGACAGACGAGCTCCTACGAGCAGTACTTC. It translates to CASSEGQTSSYEQYF.

This clone was counted once. The genes are TRBV18 and TRBJ1-5, with D perhaps matching TRBD1 (5 bases). Germline V gene sequence: CDR1 KGHSH, CDR2 LQKENI. V shed 3 bases and J shed 5 bases, with 14 bases lying between them. The CDR3 consists of 15 residues. CDR3 region: CASSPDSGRDQPQHF. The CDR3 DNA reads TGTGCCAGCTCACCCGACAGTGGGAGAGATCAGCCCCAGCATTTT. The complete variable domain, with remaining parts taken from reference TRBV18 and TRBJ1-5, reads NAGVMQNPRHLVRRRGQEARLRCSPMKGHSHVYWYRQLPEEGLKFMVYLQKENIIDESGMPKERFSAEFPKEGPSILRIQQVVRGDSAAYFCASSPDSGRDQPQHFGDGTRLSIL.

This clone was seen a few times. The CDR3 sequence: CASSLWGGYSNQPQHF. Here the CDR3 DNA reads TGTGCCAGCAGTTTATGGGGGGGGTATAGCAATCAGCCCCAGCATTTT. V usage is TRBV28 and J usage is TRBJ1-5; maybe TRBD1 (5 bases). The CDR3 is 16 amino acids. The germline CDR1 and CDR2 sequences are MDHEN and SYDVKM. Trimming left V 0 bases short and J 0 bases short, with 9 bases between.

This sequence joins TRBV6-6 and TRBJ2-5; the D call may be TRBD1 or TRBD2 (5 bases each). Germline V gene lookup returns CDR1 MNHNY and CDR2 SVGAGI (reference sequence). The CDR3 runs to 14 residues. Trimming left V 7 bases short and J 4 bases short, with 16 bases between. The CDR3 sequence is CASIMGPGRETQYF. In DNA, the CDR3 is TGTGCCAGCATTATGGGACCTGGACGAGAGACCCAGTACTTC.

As for this clone: Other nucleotide sequences from this sample produce the same CDR3. The V call is TRBV18, the J call TRBJ1-1; weak D call: TRBD1 (6 bases). V lost 6 bases and J lost 0, with 11 bases in between. Germline lookup yields CDR1 KGHSH and CDR2 LQKENI. The CDR3 totals 14 residues. The CDR3 coding sequence is TGTGCCAGCTCTCCGGACAGCATGAACACTGAAGCTTTCTTT. This codes for CASSPDSMNTEAFF. Drawing the rest from reference TRBV18 and TRBJ1-1, the complete variable domain is NAGVMQNPRHLVRRRGQEARLRCSPMKGHSHVYWYRQLPEEGLKFMVYLQKENIIDESGMPKERFSAEFPKEGPSILRIQQVVRGDSAAYFCASSPDSMNTEAFFGQGTRLTVV.

The gene calls are TRBV28 and TRBJ2-5; D gene uncertain. V was shortened by 3 bases and J by 4 bases, with 9 bases between the two germline ends. Germline lookup yields CDR1 MDHEN and CDR2 SYDVKM. The CDR3 is 13 amino acids. The CDR3 DNA is TGTGCCAGCAGTTTTAATCGGAGAGAGACCCAGTACTTC. This sequence encodes CASSFNRRETQYF.

Of note for this clone: This may come from a read error, since a much larger clone is one base off. Here the CDR3 reads CARSLGPRRGGLNEQFF. CDR3 DNA: TGCGCCCGCAGCTTGGGGCCGAGGCGGGGGGGCCTCAATGAGCAGTTCTTC. The chain employs TRBV5-1 and TRBJ2-1, with 9 bases matching TRBD2. CDR3 length: 17 amino acids. Germline V CDR1 and CDR2: SGHRS, YFSETQ.

The chain has TRBV6-1 and TRBJ2-7; D is uncertain. With 2 bases removed from V and 4 bases from J, the gap between germline ends came to 9 bases. The CDR3 has 13 amino acids. The V gene's germline CDR1 is MNHNS and CDR2 SASEGT. The CDR3: CASSERVVYEQYF. For the CDR3, the DNA is TGTGCCAGCAGTGAAAGGGTCGTTTACGAGCAGTACTTC.

On this clone: This CDR3 is also generated by other DNA sequences in the sample. The chain has TRBV18 and TRBJ2-5, with D possibly matching TRBD1 (6 bases). The CDR3 runs to 14 residues. Trimming shortened V by 3 bases and J by 3 bases, and 11 bases separated the two germline ends. CDR1 is KGHSH and CDR2 is LQKENI in the germline V gene. The CDR3 region is CASSPDSGEETQYF. DNA for the CDR3: TGTGCCAGCTCACCGGACTCAGGGGAAGAGACCCAGTACTTC.

The chain joins TRBV7-9 to TRBJ2-1, with 11 bases lining up with TRBD2. The CDR3 covers 15 residues. The V gene's germline CDR1 is SEHNR and CDR2 FQNEAQ (reference sequence). V lost 6 bases, J lost 6 bases, and 7 bases stayed unmatched. CDR3 loop: CASSFPSGGFNEQFF. In nucleotides, the CDR3 is TGTGCCAGCAGTTTTCCTAGCGGGGGGTTCAATGAGCAGTTCTTC.

This clone was observed a single time. This chain joins TRBV6-1 and TRBJ1-4; D is unresolved. The length of the CDR3 is 12 residues. V dropped 5 bases and J dropped 5 bases, with 6 bases sitting between them. The germline gives CDR1 MNHNS, CDR2 SASEGT. CDR3 amino acids: CASSSLNEKLFF. The CDR3 DNA is TGTGCCAGCAGTTCCTTAAATGAAAAACTGTTTTTT.

V is TRBV5-1 and J is TRBJ2-2; the D is unclear. The length of the CDR3 is 14 residues. The V and J ends lost 0 bases and 4 bases respectively, with 7 bases between them. Germline assignment: CDR1 SGHRS and CDR2 YFSETQ. In nucleotides, the CDR3 is TGCGCCAGCAGCTTGGTAGGGATCACCGGGGAGCTGTTTTTT. Amino acid sequence: CASSLVGITGELFF. Full variable domain (missing parts from reference TRBV5-1 and TRBJ2-2): KAGVTQTPRYLIKTRGQQVTLSCSPISGHRSVSWYQQTPGQGLQFLFEYFSETQRNKGNFPGRFSGRQFSNSRSEMNVSTLELGDSALYLCASSLVGITGELFFGEGSRLTVL.

The rearrangement uses TRBV14 and TRBJ1-1; no clear D. Germline assignment: CDR1 SGHDN and CDR2 FVKESK. There are 14 residues in the CDR3. Trimming took off 4 bases at V and 5 bases at J, with 14 bases between the two ends. Here the CDR3 reads CASSPTRGGTEAFF. CDR3 sequence (DNA): TGTGCCAGCAGCCCCACCCGGGGAGGGACTGAAGCTTTCTTT.

This chain connects TRBV2 to TRBJ1-1, with D possibly TRBD1 on 6 matching bases. This CDR3 region has 14 residues. Trimming left V 6 bases short and J 9 bases short, with 20 bases between. The germline gives CDR1 SNHLY, CDR2 FYNNEI. CDR3 bases: TGTGCCAGCAGGGGGGGACATGATTTTGGAAAAGCTTTCTTT. This sequence encodes CASRGGHDFGKAFF.

The CDR3 is CASSFGRNTGELFF. The CDR3 DNA reads TGTGCCAGCAGTTTCGGGCGAAACACCGGGGAGCTGTTTTTT. The gene calls are TRBV27 and TRBJ2-2; D gene ambiguous. Trimming cost V 3 bases and J 2 bases, with 7 bases left between them. CDR1 MNHEY and CDR2 SMNVEV come from the germline V gene (reference sequence). The CDR3 has 14 residues.

This clone was counted only a few times. This sequence joins TRBV2 and TRBJ2-3, with 8 bases that match TRBD2. The V gene end was trimmed by 1 base and the J gene end by 4 bases; junction bases not matched to a gene: 7. This CDR3 spans 16 amino acids. Per the germline V gene, CDR1 is SNHLY and CDR2 is FYNNEI. The CDR3 DNA is TGTGCCAGCAGTGAAGATTCGGGACTAGGCTCAGATACGCAGTATTTT. Protein: CASSEDSGLGSDTQYF.